This TCR beta chain was sequenced in a study of blood T cell repertoires in COVID-19. The overall study: Donors in the United States, Italy and Spain gave samples during acute or convalescent COVID-19. Sources were T cells, B-cell-depleted T cells, or PBMCs; the material itself was cDNA or gDNA.

Per the original data handling: How many nucleated cells were present was estimated from reference gene primer amplification. Profiling relied on immunoSEQ multiplex PCR, and the TCRdb table lists in-frame clones only, not all of them. The V and J calls and the clone size are those of that table, but D and trimming were determined from the DNA. The data hold over 45,000 clones, with 82% observed a single time. The germline gives CDR1 LNHDA, CDR2 SQIVND (reference sequence). The CDR3 contains 13 residues. With V trimmed by 6 bases and J by 4 bases, 5 bases remained unmatched. This clonotype was obtained from a man aged 40-55 years with acute or convalescent COVID-19. The chain combines TRBV19 with TRBJ1-2, with 7 bases identical to TRBD1. Sequencing was performed on peripheral blood. In DNA, the CDR3 is TGTGCCAGTAGACAGGACAGGATCTATGGCTACACCTTC. Amino acids: CASRQDRIYGYTF.